This T cell receptor (beta chain) was identified in a study of CD4+ T cells in melanoma. Study findings and constraints: A reported correlation linked neoantigen-specific CD4+ T cells to CD8+, macrophage and B cell function. Diverse differentiation states were reported for melanoma neoantigen-specific CD4+ T cells.

Assay: immunoSEQ multiplex PCR; the TCRdb copy retains only in-frame clones and omits some. The repertoire holds 50,000 to 60,000 clones, with approximately 70% as singletons. Trimming at V came to 5 bases and at J to 12 bases, leaving 10 bases not matched to a gene. Looked up from germline, CDR1 is SGHVS and CDR2 is FNYEAQ. The CDR3 length is 13 residues. For this clone: Antigen: not known.

This TCR came from a human donor with melanoma. This rearrangement joins TRBV7-6 to TRBJ2-7; 10 bases fit TRBD2. The sequenced sample was tumor tissue. The CDR3 sequence: CASSPLASGGWYF. In nucleotides, the CDR3 is TGTGCCAGCAGCCCGTTGGCTAGCGGGGGTTGGTACTTC. The full variable domain, in which reference TRBV7-6 and TRBJ2-7 provide the parts outside the CDR3, is GAGVSQSPRYKVTKRGQDVALRCDPISGHVSLYWYRQALGQGPEFLTYFNYEAQQDKSGLPNDRFSAERPEGSISTLTIQRTEQRDSAMYRCASSPLASGGWYFGPGTRLTVT.